This is a list of T cell receptor beta chains from one sample in a study of T-cell memory formation after mild COVID-19. TCRdb re-analysed the 5' RACE reads in MiXCR, keeping a single row per CDR3 protein. The sample carries hundreds of thousands of distinct CDR3 sequences, roughly 18% recorded once. The specimen sequenced was PBMCs or a T cell subset sorted from them (not recorded which). The receptors shown here come from a man aged 18 to 29 who had mild COVID-19 (a few samples of this study predate the infection). Cell type and time point are not known. Both conserved end residues are part of each CDR3. A D gene is named only where the DNA matches it firmly. Not every row has a clone size; where given, it reads once, few, many or a size class.

d_call j_call v_call clone_size cdr3_aa cdr3_nt
. TRBJ2-3 TRBV5-1 . CASSPQSGISTDTQYF TGCGCCAGCAGCCCCCAATCGGGGATATCCACAGATACGCAGTATTTT
. TRBJ1-3 TRBV29-1 . CSADSSGNTIYF TGCAGCGCCGACAGCTCTGGAAACACCATATATTTT
TRBD1 TRBJ2-7 TRBV18 . CASSPLGTGSVSSYEQYF TGTGCCAGCTCACCCTTGGGGACAGGGTCAGTCTCTTCCTACGAGCAGTACTTC
. TRBJ1-5 TRBV5-5 few CASSPQALSNQPQHF TGTGCCAGCAGCCCGCAGGCTCTGAGCAATCAGCCCCAGCATTTT
TRBD1 TRBJ2-1 TRBV15 few CATRDRGIYNEQFF TGTGCCACCCGGGACAGGGGGATTTACAATGAGCAGTTCTTC
. TRBJ1-2 TRBV5-1 few CASSLSSLRVTNYGYTF TGCGCCAGCAGCTTGTCTTCCCTCAGGGTGACGAACTATGGCTACACCTTC
. TRBJ2-7 TRBV5-1 few CASSFEGNSYEQYF TGCGCCAGCAGCTTCGAGGGCAACTCCTACGAGCAGTACTTC
TRBD2 TRBJ2-2 TRBV6-5 few CASGGLAGIGELFF TGTGCCAGCGGTGGGCTAGCGGGGATCGGGGAGCTGTTTTTT
. TRBJ2-7 TRBV7-2 many CASSWRDYEQYF TGTGCCAGCAGCTGGCGAGACTACGAGCAGTACTTC
TRBD1 TRBJ2-7 TRBV29-1 few CSVEGTGVPYEQYF TGCAGCGTTGAAGGAACAGGGGTTCCCTACGAGCAGTACTTC
TRBD1 TRBJ1-5 TRBV6-5 many CASSYRGTGGQPQHF TGTGCCAGCAGTTACAGGGGGACAGGTGGGCAGCCCCAGCATTTT
. TRBJ2-1 TRBV28 . CASSTVRMWQFF TGTGCCAGCAGCACCGTAAGAATGTGGCAGTTCTTC
. TRBJ2-7 TRBV6-6 . CASTQSIGTVVYEQYF TGTGCCAGCACCCAATCCATCGGGACCGTTGTCTACGAGCAGTACTTC
TRBD2 TRBJ2-3 TRBV6-5 few CASSRRGGALDTQYF TGTGCCAGCAGCCGACGCGGGGGGGCCTTAGATACGCAGTATTTT
TRBD2 TRBJ2-1 TRBV7-2 once CASSFAAGSSYNEQFF TGTGCCAGCAGCTTTGCAGCGGGGAGTTCCTACAATGAGCAGTTCTTC
TRBD2 TRBJ2-6 TRBV2 . CASGRGASGANVLTF TGTGCCAGTGGGCGGGGGGCCTCTGGGGCCAACGTCCTGACTTTC
. TRBJ1-1 TRBV10-3 . CAISDPGFMNTEAFF TGTGCCATCAGCGACCCGGGGTTCATGAACACTGAAGCTTTCTTT